These 10 T cell receptor beta chains originate from one sample sequenced in a study of shared clonotypes between healthy human individuals. The table came from immunoSEQ multiplex PCR; TCRdb's copy has only in-frame clones and leaves some out. The sample records around 2,000,000 clones, about 95% being singletons. As defined, naive CD8 cells were CD45RO-negative and positively selected for CCR7, with terminally differentiated effector memory CD45RA+ cells excluded. Sequenced input: naive CD8+ T cells sorted from blood. Source of these receptors: a young man in good health.

The chain couples TRBV7-2 to TRBJ1-5; perhaps TRBD1 as D (5 bases). Per germline, CDR1 SGHTA and CDR2 FQGNSA. CDR3 length equals 14 residues. Trimming stripped 7 bases from V and 4 bases from J, with 14 bases between. The CDR3 sequence: CASTLRGANQPQHF. CDR3 nucleotides: TGTGCCAGCACCCTAAGGGGAGCAAATCAGCCCCAGCATTTT. Using reference TRBV7-2 and TRBJ1-5 for the parts outside the CDR3, the full variable domain is GAGVSQSPSNKVTEKGKDVELRCDPISGHTALYWYRQSLGQGLEFLIYFQGNSAPDKSGLPSDRFSAERTGGSVSTLTIQRTQQEDSAVYLCASTLRGANQPQHFGDGTRLSIL.

Details on this clone: This specimen includes other DNA sequences encoding the same CDR3. The CDR3: CASSPAGSSYEQYF. Written as DNA, the CDR3 is TGTGCCAGCTCACCGGCGGGTAGCTCCTACGAGCAGTACTTC. The chain combines TRBV18 with TRBJ2-7, with a possible D match to TRBD2 (5 bases). Trimming pared 3 bases from V and 0 bases from J, leaving 9 bases between. The CDR3 consists of 14 residues. Germline lookup yields CDR1 KGHSH and CDR2 LQKENI.

The V gene is TRBV2, the J gene TRBJ2-7; 9 bases line up with TRBD2. J gave up 13 bases and V 0 bases, and 22 bases lay outside the gene matches. From germline, CDR1 is SNHLY and CDR2 FYNNEI. This CDR3 is 18 amino acids long. The chain's CDR3 is CASSEARVSGGSLRAVYF. The CDR3 DNA follows: TGTGCCAGCAGTGAAGCGAGGGTGAGCGGGGGGTCCCTACGAGCAGTTTACTTC.

This clone is a singleton in its sample. The chain couples TRBV6-5 to TRBJ2-7, with D possibly matching TRBD2 (5 bases). CDR3 length: 13 residues. Deletions cut 0 bases from V and 5 bases from J, with 8 bases between. The V gene's germline CDR1 is MNHEY and CDR2 SVGAGI. The CDR3 DNA is TGTGCCAGCAGTTACTCGAGGGTCCACGAGCAGTACTTC. It yields the protein CASSYSRVHEQYF.

V gene TRBV7-8 combines with J gene TRBJ1-3; D gene ambiguous. In germline, CDR1 is SGHVS, CDR2 FQNEAQ. The CDR3 loop spans 14 amino acids. V was shortened by 1 base and J by 1 base, with 5 bases between the two germline ends. The CDR3: CASSLEGSGNTIYF. The CDR3 DNA follows: TGTGCCAGCAGCTTAGAAGGTTCTGGAAACACCATATATTTT.

As DNA, the CDR3 is TGCGCCAGCAGCCAAGGGTATACTAGCGGGGACCAAGAGACCCAGTACTTC. Translated: CASSQGYTSGDQETQYF. The chain is built from TRBV4-1 and TRBJ2-5, with TRBD2 matching 10 bases. Unmatched junction bases numbered 5, after V lost 1 base and J lost 0 bases. This CDR3 comprises 17 residues. CDR1 and CDR2 from the germline V gene are MGHRA and YSYEKL.

This clone was observed once. The chain has TRBV19 and TRBJ2-7; D might be TRBD1 (6 bases). From germline, CDR1 is LNHDA and CDR2 SQIVND (reference sequence). The germline V and J ends were trimmed by 8 bases and 2 bases, with 19 bases remaining between them. The CDR3 consists of 15 residues. The CDR3 sequence: CASQPSDSPAYEQYF. The CDR3 nucleotides read TGTGCCAGTCAGCCTTCGGACAGCCCGGCCTACGAGCAGTACTTC.

This sequence joins TRBV5-6 and TRBJ1-1; maybe TRBD1 (5 bases). Germline V CDR1 and CDR2: SGHDT, YYEEEE. Between the trimmed V and J ends, which lost 4 bases and 4 bases, there was a span of 14 bases. The CDR3 is 14 amino acids. The CDR3 reads CASSETAVGTEAFF. CDR3 in DNA: TGTGCCAGCAGCGAGACAGCGGTTGGCACTGAAGCTTTCTTT.

This rearrangement joins TRBV11-2 to TRBJ2-2, with D perhaps TRBD1 or TRBD2 (5 bases each). Germline CDR1 reads SGHAT; CDR2 reads FQNNGV. V lost 5 bases and J lost 5, with 15 bases in between. The CDR3 is 15 residues long. DNA of the CDR3: TGTGCCAGCAGCCTACCCGCCGGGACGACCGGGGAGCTGTTTTTT. This gives the protein CASSLPAGTTGELFF.

This rearrangement joins TRBV5-4 to TRBJ2-7; 10 bases line up with TRBD2. Germline CDR1 is SGHNT and CDR2 is YYREEE (reference sequence). The CDR3 is 15 amino acids. With V trimmed by 0 bases and J by 4 bases, 4 bases remained unmatched. CDR3 bases: TGTGCCAGCAGCTTGGCCAGCGGGGGGGGTTACGAGCAGTACTTC. It codes for CASSLASGGGYEQYF.